Listed below are T cell receptor beta chains from one sample, sequenced in a study of vaccination effects on CD4 cells after COVID-19. These receptors' targets are unknown. The table came from immunoSEQ multiplex PCR; TCRdb's copy has only in-frame clones and leaves some out. This sample has about 38,000 clones, with approximately 70% found just once. The sample was CD4+ T cells from PBMCs cultured with SARS-CoV-2 spike peptides, taken before COVID-19 vaccination. The receptors come from a human donor who received a COVID-19 vaccine. Both conserved end residues are part of each CDR3. Fields, in order: J gene, V gene, D gene, clone size, CDR3 DNA, CDR3 protein. The D gene is left open where the match is weak. For some rows the clone size is stated as once, few or many, or as a class when expanded; others skip it.

j_call: TRBJ2-1; v_call: TRBV7-2; d_call: .; clone_size: .; cdr3_nt: TGTGCCAGCAGCTTAGCAACCAGCGCCAACCACAATGAGCAGTTCTTC; cdr3_aa: CASSLATSANHNEQFF
j_call: TRBJ2-7; v_call: TRBV19; d_call: .; clone_size: .; cdr3_nt: TGTGCCAGTAGTTCAAGACTCGAGACCTACGAGCAGTACTTC; cdr3_aa: CASSSRLETYEQYF
j_call: TRBJ2-3; v_call: TRBV5-1; d_call: .; clone_size: .; cdr3_nt: TGCGCCAGCAGGGGGGAGGCTTACACAGATACGCAGTATTTT; cdr3_aa: CASRGEAYTDTQYF
j_call: TRBJ2-4; v_call: TRBV7-2; d_call: .; clone_size: .; cdr3_nt: TGTGCCAGCAGCCCCGGGGTTGGTATGGGGGCCATTCAGTACTTC; cdr3_aa: CASSPGVGMGAIQYF
j_call: TRBJ2-1; v_call: TRBV19; d_call: .; clone_size: .; cdr3_nt: TGTGCCAGTAGTAGAGAGGGAGTAGGAAGAGATGAGCAGTTCTTC; cdr3_aa: CASSREGVGRDEQFF
j_call: TRBJ2-1; v_call: TRBV5-1; d_call: .; clone_size: .; cdr3_nt: TGCGCCAGCAGCAGAGTCAATGAGCAGTTCTTC; cdr3_aa: CASSRVNEQFF
j_call: TRBJ1-6; v_call: TRBV6-5; d_call: .; clone_size: .; cdr3_nt: TGTGCCAGCAGTCCGGACCTCTGGAATAATTCACCCCTCCACTTT; cdr3_aa: CASSPDLWNNSPLHF
j_call: TRBJ2-7; v_call: TRBV6-5; d_call: TRBD1; clone_size: .; cdr3_nt: TGTGCCAGCAGGGGAGACAGGGCGTACGAGCAGTACTTC; cdr3_aa: CASRGDRAYEQYF
j_call: TRBJ2-7; v_call: TRBV2; d_call: TRBD2; clone_size: .; cdr3_nt: TGTGCCAGCCGAAGGCGGGAGGCTGAATACGAGCAGTACTTC; cdr3_aa: CASRRREAEYEQYF
j_call: TRBJ1-1; v_call: TRBV6-4; d_call: TRBD1; clone_size: few; cdr3_nt: TGTGCCAGCAGTGCAGGGGGCGCGTCCGCTGAAGCTTTCTTT; cdr3_aa: CASSAGGASAEAFF
j_call: TRBJ2-7; v_call: TRBV28; d_call: TRBD2; clone_size: .; cdr3_nt: TGTGCCAGCAGTCCAGTCCCATCGCTGACTAGCGGGATCTACGAGCAGTACTTC; cdr3_aa: CASSPVPSLTSGIYEQYF
j_call: TRBJ2-3; v_call: TRBV4-1; d_call: .; clone_size: .; cdr3_nt: TGCGCCAGCAGCCAAGGTGTAGGGTACGATACGCAGTATTTT; cdr3_aa: CASSQGVGYDTQYF
j_call: TRBJ1-1; v_call: TRBV3-1/TRBV3-2; d_call: .; clone_size: .; cdr3_nt: TGTGCCAGCAGCCAAGACGCAAACACTGAAGCTTTCTTT; cdr3_aa: CASSQDANTEAFF
j_call: TRBJ2-2; v_call: TRBV3-1/TRBV3-2; d_call: .; clone_size: .; cdr3_nt: TGTGCCAGCAGCCAAGCAGGATCAGACAAATCTAGGGACACCGGGGAGCTGTTTTTT; cdr3_aa: CASSQAGSDKSRDTGELFF
j_call: TRBJ2-1; v_call: TRBV5-4; d_call: .; clone_size: .; cdr3_nt: TGTGCCAGCAGCTTGGTGCTAGTACCAGGTTCCTACAATGAGCAGTTCTTC; cdr3_aa: CASSLVLVPGSYNEQFF
j_call: TRBJ2-1; v_call: TRBV7-9; d_call: .; clone_size: .; cdr3_nt: TGTGCCAGCAGCTTAAGGCTACCTGAGCAGTTCTTC; cdr3_aa: CASSLRLPEQFF
j_call: TRBJ2-7; v_call: TRBV5-1; d_call: .; clone_size: .; cdr3_nt: TGCGCCAGCAGCTTGGGACAGAACTACGAGCAGTACTTC; cdr3_aa: CASSLGQNYEQYF
j_call: TRBJ2-1; v_call: TRBV5-1; d_call: .; clone_size: .; cdr3_nt: TGCGCCAGCAGCTTCCCGGGGGATGAGCAGTTCTTC; cdr3_aa: CASSFPGDEQFF
j_call: TRBJ1-5; v_call: TRBV19; d_call: TRBD1; clone_size: few; cdr3_nt: TGTGCCAGTAGCCCCTTGTGGGACAGGAGGTATCAGCCCCAGCATTTT; cdr3_aa: CASSPLWDRRYQPQHF
j_call: TRBJ1-6; v_call: TRBV11-2; d_call: .; clone_size: .; cdr3_nt: TGTGCCAGCAGCAGAGACGGCTCCTATAATTCACCCCTCCACTTT; cdr3_aa: CASSRDGSYNSPLHF
j_call: TRBJ1-3; v_call: TRBV5-4; d_call: TRBD1; clone_size: few; cdr3_nt: TGTGCCAGCAGCTTGGTTGGGGACAGGGAAAGAAACACCATATATTTT; cdr3_aa: CASSLVGDRERNTIYF
j_call: TRBJ2-7; v_call: TRBV28; d_call: .; clone_size: few; cdr3_nt: TGTGCCAGCAGTGGACGTCAGGGATTCCCCTACGAGCAGTACTTC; cdr3_aa: CASSGRQGFPYEQYF
j_call: TRBJ1-3; v_call: TRBV3-1/TRBV3-2; d_call: TRBD1; clone_size: once; cdr3_nt: TGTGCCAGCGGCGGACAGGGAGAGGTTGGAAACACCATATATTTT; cdr3_aa: CASGGQGEVGNTIYF
j_call: TRBJ1-1; v_call: TRBV5-6; d_call: .; clone_size: .; cdr3_nt: TGTGCCAGCAGGACTGACAGGAACACTGAAGCTTTCTTT; cdr3_aa: CASRTDRNTEAFF
j_call: TRBJ2-7; v_call: TRBV5-1; d_call: TRBD1; clone_size: few; cdr3_nt: TGCGCCAGCAGCGGCGAACCGGGACAGCAATACGAGCAGTACTTC; cdr3_aa: CASSGEPGQQYEQYF